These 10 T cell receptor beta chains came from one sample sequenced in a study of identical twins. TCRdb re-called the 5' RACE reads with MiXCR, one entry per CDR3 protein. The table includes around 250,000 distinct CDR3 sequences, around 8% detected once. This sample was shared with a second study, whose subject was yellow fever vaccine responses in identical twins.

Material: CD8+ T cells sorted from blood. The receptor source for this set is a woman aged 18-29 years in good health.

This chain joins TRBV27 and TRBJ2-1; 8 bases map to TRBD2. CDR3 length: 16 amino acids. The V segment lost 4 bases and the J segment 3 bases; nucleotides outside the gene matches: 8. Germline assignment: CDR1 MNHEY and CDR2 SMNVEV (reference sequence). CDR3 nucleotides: TGTGCCAGCAGTTCCCAAACGGGAGGGGGCTACAATGAGCAGTTCTTC. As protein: CASSSQTGGGYNEQFF.

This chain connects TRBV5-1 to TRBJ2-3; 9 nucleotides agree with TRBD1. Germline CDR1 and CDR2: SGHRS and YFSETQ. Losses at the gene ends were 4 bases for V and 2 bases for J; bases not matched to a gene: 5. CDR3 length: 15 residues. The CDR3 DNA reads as TGCGCCAGCAGCCCAAGACAGGGGGTCACAGATACGCAGTATTTT. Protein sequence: CASSPRQGVTDTQYF. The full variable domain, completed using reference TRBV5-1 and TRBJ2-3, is KAGVTQTPRYLIKTRGQQVTLSCSPISGHRSVSWYQQTPGQGLQFLFEYFSETQRNKGNFPGRFSGRQFSNSRSEMNVSTLELGDSALYLCASSPRQGVTDTQYFGPGTRLTVL.

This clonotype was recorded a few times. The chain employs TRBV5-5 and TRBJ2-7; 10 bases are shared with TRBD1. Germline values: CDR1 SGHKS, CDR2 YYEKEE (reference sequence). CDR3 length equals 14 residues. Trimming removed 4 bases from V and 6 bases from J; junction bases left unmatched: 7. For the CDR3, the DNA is TGTGCCAGCAGCCCCAGGACAGGGGGTGTCGAGCAGTACTTC. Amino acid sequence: CASSPRTGGVEQYF.

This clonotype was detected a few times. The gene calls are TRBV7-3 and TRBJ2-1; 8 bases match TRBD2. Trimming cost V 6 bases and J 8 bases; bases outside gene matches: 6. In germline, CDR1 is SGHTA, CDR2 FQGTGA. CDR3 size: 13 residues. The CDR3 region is CASRPAGAYEQFF. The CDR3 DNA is TGTGCCAGCAGGCCAGCGGGGGCTTATGAGCAGTTCTTC.

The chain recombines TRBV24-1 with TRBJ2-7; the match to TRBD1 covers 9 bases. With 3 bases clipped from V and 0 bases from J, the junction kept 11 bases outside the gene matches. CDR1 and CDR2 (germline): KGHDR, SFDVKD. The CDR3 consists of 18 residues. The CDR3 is CATSDHTSGQGLSYEQYF. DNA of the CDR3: TGTGCCACCAGTGATCACACCTCGGGACAGGGACTCTCCTACGAGCAGTACTTC.

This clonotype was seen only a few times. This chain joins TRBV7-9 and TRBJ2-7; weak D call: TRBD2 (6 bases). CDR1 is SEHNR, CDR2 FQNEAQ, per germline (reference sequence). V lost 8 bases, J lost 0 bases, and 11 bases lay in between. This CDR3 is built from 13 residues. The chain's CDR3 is CASRGGNSYEQYF. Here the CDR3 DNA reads TGTGCCAGCCGCGGAGGGAACTCCTACGAGCAGTACTTC.

CDR3 nucleotides: TGTGCCAGCGGAGCACGACAGGGTTTCAAGGAGACCCAGTACTTC. It codes for CASGARQGFKETQYF. The chain couples TRBV5-6 to TRBJ2-5; 7 positions match TRBD1. Unmatched junction bases numbered 14, after V lost 7 bases and J lost 5 bases. The germline CDR1 and CDR2 sequences are SGHDT and YYEEEE. This CDR3 is 15 amino acids long.

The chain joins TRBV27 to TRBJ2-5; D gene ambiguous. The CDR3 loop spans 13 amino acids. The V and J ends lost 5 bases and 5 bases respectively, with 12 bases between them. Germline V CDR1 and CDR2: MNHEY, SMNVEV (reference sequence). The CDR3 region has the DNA TGTGCCAGCAGTCCGGAAGGTTGGGAGACCCAGTACTTC. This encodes CASSPEGWETQYF.

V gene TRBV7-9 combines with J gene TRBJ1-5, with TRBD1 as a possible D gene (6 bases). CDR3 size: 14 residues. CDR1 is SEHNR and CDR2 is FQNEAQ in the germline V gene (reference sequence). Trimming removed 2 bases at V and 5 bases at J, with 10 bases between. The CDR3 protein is CASSLTGMHQPQHF. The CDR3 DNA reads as TGTGCCAGCAGCTTAACAGGGATGCATCAGCCCCAGCATTTT.

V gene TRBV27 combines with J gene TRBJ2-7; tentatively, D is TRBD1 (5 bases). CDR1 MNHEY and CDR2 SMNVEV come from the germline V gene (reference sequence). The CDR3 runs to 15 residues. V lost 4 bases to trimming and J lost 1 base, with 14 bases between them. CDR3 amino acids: CASSSSPGFSYEQYF. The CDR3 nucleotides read TGTGCCAGCAGTTCCAGTCCAGGGTTTTCCTACGAGCAGTACTTC.